This TCR beta chain emerged from a study of identical twins. The CDR3 has 12 amino acids. Trimming pared 6 bases from V and 11 bases from J, leaving 14 bases between. The germline gives CDR1 ENHRY, CDR2 SYGVKD. TCRdb called the 5' RACE reads again in MiXCR, with one record for every CDR3 protein. The sample lists a few hundred thousand distinct CDR3 sequences; approximately 10% were seen once. Every sampled donor was Caucasian and healthy. This TCR came from a woman aged 45-59 years in good health. Input material: naive T cells sorted from blood. The chain combines TRBV10-3 with TRBJ2-4, with D possibly TRBD2 on 6 matching bases. CDR3 sequence: CAISSTSEVQYF. For the CDR3, the DNA is TGTGCCATCAGCTCGACTAGTGAGGTTCAGTACTTC.